This T cell receptor beta chain was observed in a study of T cells in Graves' hyperthyroidism and ophthalmopathy (dated by TCRdb to about 2019). Study-level background: Peripheral blood was sampled at the time of initial diagnosis, prior to any treatment. To identify TCR V-J signatures that set the groups apart, the researchers used a discovery cohort of 95 to 100 patients, made up of 43 with Graves' ophthalmopathy and approximately 57 with stable Graves' hyperthyroidism. Whether ophthalmopathy could be predicted prospectively was tested in an independent validation cohort made up of roughly 19 hyperthyroidism patients plus 17 patients who later progressed to ophthalmopathy. The roughly 91 discovery patients were randomly divided into training and test sets at a 7:3 ratio. In roughly six Graves' hyperthyroidism patients, the study also compared T-cell repertoires from thyroid tissue with T-cell repertoires from blood. After blood sampling, hyperthyroidism patients were treated with methimazole at a starting dose of 30 mg daily, and ophthalmopathy patients were treated with high-dose intravenous methylprednisolone. The paper describes TCR Vbeta CDR3 sequencing of 135 peripheral blood samples, made up of approximately 40 ophthalmopathy patients, 70 to 75 hyperthyroidism patients and around 17 progressor patients. General study outcomes and caveats: In cross-validation, a model built on a 13 V-J signature told ophthalmopathy apart from stable hyperthyroidism with approximately 90% sensitivity and roughly 82% specificity, and in testing the same model reached 80%/75%. No statistical method was used to fix the sample size in advance, and group allocation was not hidden from the investigators. In validation, progression to ophthalmopathy was predicted by the model with 70.59% sensitivity and around 76% specificity, a median of approximately 6.5 months before onset. Most expanded thyroid clonotypes (frequency above 0.001) were also found in blood, which suggests that blood repertoires may mirror thyroid immune responses.

On this clonotype itself: No antigen is known for it. Within one base of it there is no much larger clone, and no base qualities were kept.

From the cysteine through the phenylalanine, the CDR3 covers 16 amino acids. Just the 48-base CDR3 DNA is kept, in frame starting at base 1. V is pruned by 7 bases and J by 6 bases, leaving 17 bases of the junction without a gene match. The germline V gene (reference sequence) provides CDR1 SEHNR and CDR2 FQNEAQ. Amplification of TCR beta CDR3 regions was carried out from RNA transcripts. The TCR CDR3 was subjected to a first round of RT-PCR using the HTBI primer set and the Qiagen OneStep RT-PCR kit. Libraries were constructed in a second round of multiplex PCR, after which size selection and purification were performed. The libraries were sequenced on an Illumina HiSeq2000 using paired-end 100 bp reads. In the source study's methods: SOAPnuke was used to process the raw data, throwing out any read that contained adapters or uncalled bases, had a mean Phred below 15, or lacked an exact constant-primer or identifier match. COPE v1.2.5 was used to merge high-quality paired reads, and clonotypes were defined as unique nucleotide sequences. Clonotypes were aligned to IMGT TRBV, TRBD and TRBJ reference segments using MiTCR v1.1. The analysis was restricted to V-J combinations with a frequency above 0.0001, which together covered 99% to 99.2% of the repertoires. A TCS score was defined as the ratio of F50 (clonal expansion) to E x V (chaos), with BLOSUM62-based TCRdist applied between CDR3 peptides within each V-J. Welch's t-statistics and random forest reduced fewer than 600 V-J features to 10 to 15, which were used in a naive Bayes classifier (R e1071). TCRdb trimmed public reads at Q25 via fastp, called clones via MiXCR and kept in-frame beta chains. Every entry covers one CDR3 protein and lists the most common genes and DNA from its rows. TCRdb assigned the V and J calls; the authors' analysis was not used. For this sample there are hundreds of thousands of distinct CDR3 sequences; roughly 15% appear just once. Around 12% of the sample is in the top ten clones.

Ophthalmopathy patients had moderately to severely active disease, Clinical Activity Score of at least 3, NOSPECS grade of at least 4, and duration under 3 months. The study excluded patients with uncontrolled infections, other autoimmune diseases, pregnancy or lactation. Diagnoses were established on the basis of clinical symptoms, serum thyroxine and TRAb, thyroid ultrasound, and orbital computed tomography. PBMCs were isolated from approximately 10 ml of fresh peripheral blood by Ficoll-Paque density gradient centrifugation. Total RNA was extracted using Trizol reagent, and RNA quality was assessed on an Agilent 2100 Bioanalyzer.

The sample was blood. The TCR sequence derives from a woman aged 50 to 60 with Graves' ophthalmopathy. This sequence uses TRBV7-9 and TRBJ2-7; 8 bases in between match TRBD1. The CDR3 amino acid sequence is: CASTSTVRTGKTEQYF. The sequenced DNA: TGTGCCAGCACCTCCACAGTGAGGACAGGGAAAACCGAGCAGTACTTC.